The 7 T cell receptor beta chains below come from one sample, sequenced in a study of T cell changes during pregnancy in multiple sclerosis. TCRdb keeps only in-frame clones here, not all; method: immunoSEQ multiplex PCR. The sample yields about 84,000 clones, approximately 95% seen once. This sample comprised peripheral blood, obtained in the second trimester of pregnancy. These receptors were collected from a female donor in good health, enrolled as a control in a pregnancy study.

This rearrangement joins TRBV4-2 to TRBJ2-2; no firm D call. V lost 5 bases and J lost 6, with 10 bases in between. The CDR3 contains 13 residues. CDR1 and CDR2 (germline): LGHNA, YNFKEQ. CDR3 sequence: CASSEGRAGELFF. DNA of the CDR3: TGTGCCAGCAGCGAAGGACGGGCCGGGGAGCTGTTTTTT.

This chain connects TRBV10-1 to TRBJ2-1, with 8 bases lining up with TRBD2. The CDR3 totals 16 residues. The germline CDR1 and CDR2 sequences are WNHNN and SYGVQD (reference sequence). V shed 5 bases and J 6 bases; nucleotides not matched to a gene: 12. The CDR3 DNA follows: TGCGCCAGCAGTCTTAGCGGGACGTGGGGAGGCAATGAGCAGTTCTTC. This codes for CASSLSGTWGGNEQFF.

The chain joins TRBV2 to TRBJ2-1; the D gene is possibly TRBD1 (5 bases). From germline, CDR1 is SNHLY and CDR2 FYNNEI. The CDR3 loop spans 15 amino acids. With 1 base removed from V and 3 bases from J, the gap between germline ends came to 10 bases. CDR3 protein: CASSEVGQNYNEQFF. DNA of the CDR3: TGTGCCAGCAGTGAAGTGGGGCAAAACTACAATGAGCAGTTCTTC. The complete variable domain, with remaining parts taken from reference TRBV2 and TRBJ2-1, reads EPEVTQTPSHQVTQMGQEVILRCVPISNHLYFYWYRQILGQKVEFLVSFYNNEISEKSEIFDDQFSVERPDGSNFTLKIRSTKLEDSAMYFCASSEVGQNYNEQFFGPGTRLTVL.

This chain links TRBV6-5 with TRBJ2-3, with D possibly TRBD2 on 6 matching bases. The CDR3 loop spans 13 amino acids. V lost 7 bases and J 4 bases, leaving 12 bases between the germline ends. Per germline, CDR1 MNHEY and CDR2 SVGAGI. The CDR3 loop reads CASTHGGADTQYF. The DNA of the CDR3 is TGTGCCAGCACCCACGGAGGGGCAGATACGCAGTATTTT.

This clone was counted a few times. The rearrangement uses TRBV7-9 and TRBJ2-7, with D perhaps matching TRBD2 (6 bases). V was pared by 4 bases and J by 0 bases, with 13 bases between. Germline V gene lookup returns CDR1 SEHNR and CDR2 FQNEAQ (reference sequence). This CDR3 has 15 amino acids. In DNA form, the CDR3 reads TGTGCCAGCAGCTGCCGGGACTGCGCCTCCTACGAGCAGTACTTC. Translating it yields CASSCRDCASYEQYF.

CDR3 loop: CASSLDTGGTGELFF. The CDR3 region has the DNA TGCGCCAGCAGCTTGGATACTGGTGGCACCGGGGAGCTGTTTTTT. This sequence joins TRBV5-1 and TRBJ2-2; no clear D gene. Trimming took off 0 bases at V and 4 bases at J, with 10 bases between the two ends. Germline V gene data show CDR1 as SGHRS and CDR2 as YFSETQ. This CDR3 contains 15 residues.

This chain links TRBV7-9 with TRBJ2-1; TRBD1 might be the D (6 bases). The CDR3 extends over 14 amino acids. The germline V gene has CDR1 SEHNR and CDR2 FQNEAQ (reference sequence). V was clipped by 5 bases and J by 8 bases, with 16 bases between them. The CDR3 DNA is TGTGCCAGCAGCATCGTCCTGGGGGCCTATGAGCAGTTCTTC. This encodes CASSIVLGAYEQFF.